This TCR beta chain was documented in a study of neurological immune-mediated disorders (dated by TCRdb to about 2019). About the investigation overall: Peripheral blood TCR-beta repertoires from HTLV-I-associated myelopathy (HAM/TSP) patients, multiple sclerosis patients and healthy controls were compared by UMI-based sequencing. Alongside PBMC samples, the set of some 100 TCR-beta libraries contained longitudinal samples, technical triplicates, and paired CD4+ and CD8+ T-cell subsets that had been sorted. The cohort was made up of 65 to 75 subjects, consisting of around 15 HAM/TSP patients, 34 multiple sclerosis patients and 20 healthy controls.

The healthy controls were volunteers from blood banks in Maryland, USA. For unsorted PBMC libraries, 2 million PBMCs were used after storage in RNAlater at -80 degrees C until RNA extraction. PBMCs were separated from peripheral blood using Ficoll-Hypaque density gradient centrifugation and then cryopreserved in liquid nitrogen. Study-wide findings and limitations: Expanded clones from different subjects shared no identical CDR3 amino acid sequences, which suggests that TCR-beta repertoires were private in all groups. TCR clonal expansion was highest in HAM/TSP patients and lowest in MS patients, with MS patients falling below even healthy controls.

To synthesize cDNA, template-switch 5'RACE was performed with a primer carrying a 10-nucleotide random unique molecular identifier so that each TCR transcript was tagged. Each sequencing run produced over 160 million TCR-beta sequences covering 15-18 subjects. The RNeasy kit was used to extract total RNA. TCR-beta VDJ regions were amplified with primers for the TCR constant region and the 5'RACE anchor, using the KAPA Real-time Library Amplification kit. A first PCR added sample indexes and Illumina adaptors, after which a second PCR increased the library yield. After Ampure bead purification, the roughly 650 bp TCR product was size-selected on a 2% E-gel SizeSelection system. Before pooling, libraries had their quality checked on a Bioanalyzer, their concentration measured with Qubit, and their quantity determined with the Kapa Library Quantification kit. An Illumina HiSeq 2500 sequenced the libraries paired-end 2 x 150 bp. To increase sequence diversity, about 23-32% phiX was spiked into each library pool. As for the authors' bioinformatics: Quality-filtered reads were processed with the UMI-based MiGEC pipeline, which removed over 85% of raw TCR sequences during error correction. VDJ genes were aligned to IMGT germline references, and clonotypes were defined by unique CDR3 amino acid sequence plus V-J genes. Clonal expansion, Shannon diversity and CDR3 relatedness were evaluated with VDJtools (CalcPairwiseDistances, ClusterSamples), while phylogenetic trees were built in CLCbio workbench. A clone was classed as expanded if it had 8 or more unique UMIs, a cutoff based on coefficient-of-variation modelling across technical triplicates. TCRdb applied fastp at Q25 and MiXCR to the public reads, then kept only in-frame beta chains. One record per CDR3 amino acid sequence lists the most common genes and DNA. The authors' filters were not applied to this entry. This sample is represented by tens of thousands of distinct CDR3 sequences; under 10% of them were singletons. The ten largest clones add up to 1.7% of the sample.

This clonotype was picked up many times. What this receptor recognizes is not known. Base qualities were left out, and no much larger clone turns up one base away. Including cysteine and phenylalanine, the CDR3 has 12 amino acids. The entry retains the CDR3 DNA only, 36 bases that are in frame from base 1. V ends up 6 bases short and J 7 bases short, with an unmatched junction base count of 1. In the germline V gene (reference sequence), CDR1 corresponds to DFQATT and CDR2 to SNEGSKA. This sequence originates from a man in his fifties or sixties in good health. Source material: PBMCs. The rearranged chain carries TRBV20-1 and TRBJ1-6; 9 central bases correspond to TRBD1. The CDR3 loop reads CSAGTGNSPLHF. The DNA is TGCAGTGCCGGGACAGGGAATTCACCCCTCCACTTT.